This T cell receptor beta chain is from a study of T cell clonality in common variable immunodeficiency. Notes on the study in general: In common variable immunodeficiency, TCR beta chains reportedly carried fewer deletions and N-nucleotide insertions.

This CDR3 region has 14 residues. Germline loops: CDR1 SGHTA, CDR2 FQGNSA. V was shortened by 5 bases and J by 5 bases, with 15 bases between the two germline ends. As concerns this clone: The target antigen is unknown. The DNA ends 3 residues before the CDR3 does, and the rest of the CDR3 is filled in from the germline J gene.

Repertoires were generated with immunoSEQ multiplex PCR, while TCRdb's copy carries only in-frame clones and drops some. This sample has tens of thousands of clones, each found more than once. Sample: peripheral blood mononuclear cells. This sequence originates from a human donor with common variable immunodeficiency. The chain has TRBV7-2 and TRBJ1-2; TRBD1 might be the D (6 bases). The CDR3 spells CASSPTGNPYGYTF. The CDR3 DNA, read in part, is TGTGCCAGCAGCCCAACAGGGAACCCTTATGGC.